This is a list of T cell receptor beta chains from one sample in a study of CD8 T cells in ankylosing spondylitis. TCRdb itself ran the 5' RACE reads through MiXCR, one entry per CDR3 protein. The table shows approximately 250,000 distinct CDR3 sequences, with more than 25% occurring only once. Source material: blood, either unsorted or a sorted T cell fraction (not recorded which). Receptor source: a male donor with ankylosing spondylitis or in good health (not recorded which). Each CDR3 is given with its conserved first and last residue. A D gene is named only where the DNA matches it firmly. A row's size may be missing; if present it is once, few, many or a size class.

v_call: TRBV11-2; d_call: TRBD1; j_call: TRBJ2-5; clone_size: .; cdr3_nt: TGTGCCAGCAGCTTCCGGGACAGGGGGGGCGAGACCCAGTACTTC; cdr3_aa: CASSFRDRGGETQYF
v_call: TRBV6-1; d_call: TRBD1; j_call: TRBJ2-6; clone_size: few; cdr3_nt: TGTGCCAGCTCCCCGACAGGGACTGGGGCCAACGTCCTGACTTTC; cdr3_aa: CASSPTGTGANVLTF
v_call: TRBV29-1; d_call: .; j_call: TRBJ2-3; clone_size: few; cdr3_nt: TGCAGCGTTGAAGGGGCTTTGGGCGGTGATACGCAGTATTTT; cdr3_aa: CSVEGALGGDTQYF
v_call: TRBV28; d_call: .; j_call: TRBJ2-2; clone_size: .; cdr3_nt: TGTGCCAGCAGTTTCCCCCGGGGACAGAACACCGGGGAGCTGTTTTTT; cdr3_aa: CASSFPRGQNTGELFF
v_call: TRBV12-3/TRBV12-4; d_call: .; j_call: TRBJ2-7; clone_size: few; cdr3_nt: TGTGCCAGCACCTCCTTTGACAGATCCTACGAGCAGTACTTC; cdr3_aa: CASTSFDRSYEQYF
v_call: TRBV6-5; d_call: .; j_call: TRBJ2-3; clone_size: .; cdr3_nt: TGTGCCAGCAGTTTTTCGGGGATTAGCACAGATACGCAGTATTTT; cdr3_aa: CASSFSGISTDTQYF
v_call: TRBV27; d_call: .; j_call: TRBJ2-7; clone_size: .; cdr3_nt: TGTGCCAGCAGATCATTCCGGGACTTAACCGACGAGCAGTACTTC; cdr3_aa: CASRSFRDLTDEQYF
v_call: TRBV9; d_call: .; j_call: TRBJ2-2; clone_size: .; cdr3_nt: TGTGCCAGCAGCGTAGGTGTACTTAACACCGGGGAGCTGTTTTTT; cdr3_aa: CASSVGVLNTGELFF
v_call: TRBV3-1; d_call: TRBD2; j_call: TRBJ2-5; clone_size: .; cdr3_nt: TGTGCCAGCAGCCAAGGAGGTGGTGTTGGACTAGCGTTAAAGACCCAGTACTTC; cdr3_aa: CASSQGGGVGLALKTQYF
v_call: TRBV25-1; d_call: .; j_call: TRBJ2-2; clone_size: .; cdr3_nt: TGTGCCAGCAGTGAACAGGGGTTGGGGACCGGGGAGCTGTTTTTT; cdr3_aa: CASSEQGLGTGELFF
v_call: TRBV6-4; d_call: .; j_call: TRBJ2-3; clone_size: few; cdr3_nt: TGTGCCAGCAGTGAAATCCGAGGCCGAAGCACCACAGATACGCAGTATTTT; cdr3_aa: CASSEIRGRSTTDTQYF
v_call: TRBV12-3/TRBV12-4; d_call: TRBD2; j_call: TRBJ2-3; clone_size: .; cdr3_nt: TGTGCCAGCAGTTCGTGGACTAGCCCCACAGATACGCAGTATTTT; cdr3_aa: CASSSWTSPTDTQYF
v_call: TRBV6-5; d_call: .; j_call: TRBJ2-5; clone_size: few; cdr3_nt: TGTGCCAGCAGTTACTCCCCACTCAGCAACCAAGAGACCCAGTACTTC; cdr3_aa: CASSYSPLSNQETQYF
v_call: TRBV28; d_call: .; j_call: TRBJ2-6; clone_size: .; cdr3_nt: TGTGCCAGCAGTTCTTCCCCCCCTGGGGCCAACGTCCTGACTTTC; cdr3_aa: CASSSSPPGANVLTF
v_call: TRBV27; d_call: .; j_call: TRBJ2-7; clone_size: .; cdr3_nt: TGTGCCAGCAGTTTATCGCCGACGGGGACCACCTACGAGCAGTACTTC; cdr3_aa: CASSLSPTGTTYEQYF
v_call: TRBV10-2; d_call: TRBD1; j_call: TRBJ1-1; clone_size: few; cdr3_nt: TGCGCCAGCAGGGGACAGGGGGCTTTTTCTTTCTTT; cdr3_aa: CASRGQGAFSFF
v_call: TRBV27; d_call: TRBD1; j_call: TRBJ2-5; clone_size: .; cdr3_nt: TGTGCCAGCAAGAACAGGGGGATGTCAGCAGAGACCCAGTACTTC; cdr3_aa: CASKNRGMSAETQYF
v_call: TRBV12-3/TRBV12-4; d_call: .; j_call: TRBJ2-6; clone_size: .; cdr3_nt: TGTGCCAGCAGTCCCCGAGGGGCTGGGGCCAACGTCCTGACTTTC; cdr3_aa: CASSPRGAGANVLTF
v_call: TRBV3-1; d_call: .; j_call: TRBJ1-2; clone_size: .; cdr3_nt: TGTGCCAGCAGCCACGCGGACAGCCCATATGGCTACACCTTC; cdr3_aa: CASSHADSPYGYTF
v_call: TRBV6-5; d_call: .; j_call: TRBJ1-2; clone_size: .; cdr3_nt: TGTGCCAGCAGTTACTCGAGTTGGGGCGGAGACTATGGCTACACCTTC; cdr3_aa: CASSYSSWGGDYGYTF
v_call: TRBV7-9; d_call: .; j_call: TRBJ1-2; clone_size: .; cdr3_nt: TGTGCCAGCAGCTCGGCAGCTACTAACTATGGCTACACCTTC; cdr3_aa: CASSSAATNYGYTF
v_call: TRBV10-3; d_call: TRBD1; j_call: TRBJ1-2; clone_size: few; cdr3_nt: TGTGCCATCGGGCGACAGGGGTCGGAAAAGGATGGCTACACCTTC; cdr3_aa: CAIGRQGSEKDGYTF
v_call: TRBV6-1; d_call: .; j_call: TRBJ2-7; clone_size: .; cdr3_nt: TGTGCCTCTCTGGGGGTTTCGGTCGAGCAGTACTTC; cdr3_aa: CASLGVSVEQYF
v_call: TRBV6-5; d_call: .; j_call: TRBJ1-5; clone_size: few; cdr3_nt: TGTGCCAGCAGTTCTGAAGCAGCGTCCCAGCCCCAGCATTTT; cdr3_aa: CASSSEAASQPQHF
v_call: TRBV10-3; d_call: .; j_call: TRBJ2-7; clone_size: few; cdr3_nt: TGTGCCATCAGCAAGACAGGTCCGCGGGGCACCTACGAGCAGTACTTC; cdr3_aa: CAISKTGPRGTYEQYF
v_call: TRBV20-1; d_call: .; j_call: TRBJ1-1; clone_size: few; cdr3_nt: TGCAGTGCCCTGAGCGGGTCCCCGGGTCCTGAAGCTTTCTTT; cdr3_aa: CSALSGSPGPEAFF
v_call: TRBV5-1; d_call: .; j_call: TRBJ1-4; clone_size: .; cdr3_nt: TGCGCCAGCAGCTCCAGGGGTCCGGATGAAAAACTGTTTTTT; cdr3_aa: CASSSRGPDEKLFF
v_call: TRBV29-1; d_call: .; j_call: TRBJ2-2; clone_size: few; cdr3_nt: TGCAGCGTCCCCATGGGCACCGGGGAGCTGTTTTTT; cdr3_aa: CSVPMGTGELFF
v_call: TRBV20-1; d_call: TRBD2; j_call: TRBJ2-1; clone_size: few; cdr3_nt: TGCAGTGCCTCCCCCACTAGCGGTACCTACAATGAGCAGTTCTTC; cdr3_aa: CSASPTSGTYNEQFF
v_call: TRBV18; d_call: .; j_call: TRBJ1-2; clone_size: once; cdr3_nt: TGTGCCAGCTCACGGGGGAGCCGGCGTTCGGAGGGCTACACCTTC; cdr3_aa: CASSRGSRRSEGYTF
v_call: TRBV12-3/TRBV12-4; d_call: TRBD1; j_call: TRBJ2-3; clone_size: many; cdr3_nt: TGTGCCAGCAGTCCATGGGACAGGGGAACAGATACGCAGTATTTT; cdr3_aa: CASSPWDRGTDTQYF
v_call: TRBV7-9; d_call: .; j_call: TRBJ2-3; clone_size: .; cdr3_nt: TGTGCCAGCAGCTTAGGGCCGGGACCTAGCACAGATACGCAGTATTTT; cdr3_aa: CASSLGPGPSTDTQYF
v_call: TRBV20-1; d_call: .; j_call: TRBJ2-3; clone_size: .; cdr3_nt: TGCAGTGCTAGAGGGACGAGATTAAACACAGATACGCAGTATTTT; cdr3_aa: CSARGTRLNTDTQYF
v_call: TRBV20-1; d_call: TRBD2; j_call: TRBJ2-5; clone_size: .; cdr3_nt: TGCAGTGCTGGAGAAAGACGGGGGGGCACTCAGACCCAGTACTTC; cdr3_aa: CSAGERRGGTQTQYF
v_call: TRBV11-1; d_call: TRBD1; j_call: TRBJ2-7; clone_size: .; cdr3_nt: TGTGCCAGCAGCTTGACAGGGCCCGCCGAGCAGTACTTC; cdr3_aa: CASSLTGPAEQYF
v_call: TRBV6-1; d_call: .; j_call: TRBJ2-2; clone_size: .; cdr3_nt: TGTGCCAGCAAACTTCTGGACGGGAACACCGGGGAGCTGTTTTTT; cdr3_aa: CASKLLDGNTGELFF
v_call: TRBV10-3; d_call: .; j_call: TRBJ2-5; clone_size: .; cdr3_nt: TGTGCCATCAGTGAGTCGAACAGGGTTGAGACCCAGTACTTC; cdr3_aa: CAISESNRVETQYF
v_call: TRBV20-1; d_call: .; j_call: TRBJ1-1; clone_size: few; cdr3_nt: TGCAGTGCTGGGGGCGGACCTCACACTGAAGCTTTCTTT; cdr3_aa: CSAGGGPHTEAFF